These T cell receptor beta chains were read from a single sample in a study of graft-versus-host responses after intestinal transplantation. Assay: immunoSEQ multiplex PCR; the TCRdb copy retains only in-frame clones and omits some. The sample carries roughly 40,000 clones, about 90% recorded once. The sequencing here drew on PBMCs, taken 314 days after intestinal transplant. The source of these receptors is a human patient who received an intestinal transplant, so some T cells may come from the graft donor. Each CDR3 is given with its conserved first and last residue. A D gene is named only where the DNA matches it firmly. Clone sizes are given selectively: once, few, many, or a class where the clone is expanded.

cdr3_aa cdr3_nt clone_size j_call v_call cdr3_length d_call
CASSADYPSYNEQFF TGTGCCAGCAGCGCCGACTACCCCTCCTACAATGAGCAGTTCTTC few TRBJ2-1 TRBV2 15 NA
CASSFSPGQGIHQPQHF TGTGCCAGCAGCTTCTCTCCGGGACAGGGGATCCATCAGCCCCAGCATTTT NA TRBJ1-5 TRBV7-9 17 TRBD1
CASGLIQGADQPQHF TGTGCTAGTGGTTTGATACAGGGGGCTGATCAGCCCCAGCATTTT NA TRBJ1-5 TRBV12-5 15 TRBD1
CASSLMGTSGTNTGELFF TGTGCCAGCAGTTTAATGGGTACTAGCGGGACCAACACCGGGGAGCTGTTTTTT NA TRBJ2-2 TRBV27 18 TRBD2
CASSADGPDYLEAFF TGCGCCAGCAGCGCGGACGGACCGGACTACCTTGAAGCTTTCTTT NA TRBJ1-1 TRBV10-1 15 NA
CAGSAIQGDEAFF TGTGCCGGCAGCGCGATACAGGGGGATGAAGCTTTCTTT NA TRBJ1-1 TRBV9 13 TRBD1
CASSGRTAHQPQHF TGTGCCAGCAGTGGACGGACAGCTCATCAGCCCCAGCATTTT NA TRBJ1-5 TRBV6-1 14 NA
CASSLGQVLKETQYF TGTGCCAGCAGCCTAGGACAGGTCCTCAAAGAGACCCAGTACTTC NA TRBJ2-5 TRBV6-8 15 TRBD1
CASSYRTGGSYEQYF TGTGCCAGCAGTTACCGGACAGGGGGGTCCTACGAGCAGTACTTC NA TRBJ2-7 TRBV28 15 TRBD1
CASSLGAGIVEQIQETQYF TGTGCCAGCAGCTTAGGAGCAGGGATAGTAGAACAGATTCAAGAGACCCAGTACTTC few TRBJ2-5 TRBV13 19 NA
CASRPPGKTKGDTQYF TGCGCCAGCAGACCACCCGGGAAAACAAAGGGGGATACGCAGTATTTT NA TRBJ2-3 TRBV4-1 16 NA
CASSDSKQDF TGTGCCAGCAGTGACTCGAAGCAGGATTTC NA TRBJ2-7 TRBV6-4 10 NA
CASSQGTSYEQYF TGTGCCAGCAGCCAAGGGACCTCCTACGAGCAGTACTTC NA TRBJ2-7 TRBV4-2 13 NA